A selection of T cell receptor beta chains follows, all from one sample in a study of blood T cell repertoires in COVID-19. Clones were read by immunoSEQ multiplex PCR, and TCRdb kept only the in-frame ones, dropping some. The sample holds a few hundred thousand clones, approximately 78% seen once. Sequencing was carried out using peripheral blood. Source of these receptors: a woman aged 80 or older with COVID-19, enrolled during active disease. CDR3s include the opening cysteine and the closing phenylalanine or tryptophan. Each record gives: clone size, V gene, D gene, CDR3 protein. D genes are given only for firm matches. Rows may omit the clone size; those that give it use once, few, many or a size class.

clone_size: NA
v_call: TRBV19
d_call: TRBD1
cdr3_aa: CASSVQGRTEAFF

clone_size: NA
v_call: TRBV27
d_call: NA
cdr3_aa: CASSLRSTVGVPEQYF

clone_size: NA
v_call: TRBV5-1
d_call: NA
cdr3_aa: CASSLATGAGANVLTF

clone_size: NA
v_call: TRBV4-1
d_call: NA
cdr3_aa: CASSPHRGSNTGELFF

clone_size: NA
v_call: TRBV6-2/TRBV6-3
d_call: NA
cdr3_aa: CASTPQGRAGDTQYF

clone_size: NA
v_call: TRBV10-3
d_call: NA
cdr3_aa: CAISEIRGLHTEAFF

clone_size: NA
v_call: TRBV28
d_call: NA
cdr3_aa: CASASGLAASFTDTQYF

clone_size: NA
v_call: TRBV19
d_call: TRBD2
cdr3_aa: CASSGAGGGTGELFF

clone_size: NA
v_call: TRBV29-1
d_call: NA
cdr3_aa: CSVAQGNTEAFF

clone_size: NA
v_call: TRBV11-3
d_call: NA
cdr3_aa: CASSQGGTNSPLHF

clone_size: NA
v_call: TRBV5-1
d_call: NA
cdr3_aa: CASNRGTNEKLFF

clone_size: NA
v_call: TRBV5-4
d_call: TRBD1
cdr3_aa: CASSPVRGSSLNTEAFF

clone_size: NA
v_call: TRBV27
d_call: TRBD1
cdr3_aa: CASSLQGQIGETQYF

clone_size: NA
v_call: TRBV2
d_call: NA
cdr3_aa: CASTRNSEDTEAFF

clone_size: NA
v_call: TRBV19
d_call: NA
cdr3_aa: CASSPDRNTYGYTF

clone_size: NA
v_call: TRBV7-9
d_call: NA
cdr3_aa: CASSLALEVQETQYF

clone_size: few
v_call: TRBV10-3
d_call: TRBD1
cdr3_aa: CAISDRDRASYGYTF

clone_size: NA
v_call: TRBV28
d_call: TRBD1
cdr3_aa: CASSGSGTGKAPLHF

clone_size: NA
v_call: TRBV12-3/TRBV12-4
d_call: NA
cdr3_aa: CASRRQVSYEQYF

clone_size: NA
v_call: TRBV27
d_call: NA
cdr3_aa: CASSPGGPRGQPQHF

clone_size: NA
v_call: TRBV18
d_call: NA
cdr3_aa: CASSPSGDTEAFF

clone_size: NA
v_call: TRBV14
d_call: TRBD1
cdr3_aa: CASSRHRGTEAFF

clone_size: once
v_call: TRBV7-9
d_call: TRBD1
cdr3_aa: CASSFGTGDAFF

clone_size: NA
v_call: TRBV20-1
d_call: TRBD2
cdr3_aa: CSASQAGAYEQYF

clone_size: NA
v_call: TRBV18
d_call: NA
cdr3_aa: CASSGQADPLYQPQHF

clone_size: NA
v_call: TRBV19
d_call: TRBD1
cdr3_aa: CASSRRTGDTEAFF

clone_size: NA
v_call: TRBV6-2/TRBV6-3
d_call: NA
cdr3_aa: CASSQTGRAFF

clone_size: NA
v_call: TRBV9
d_call: TRBD2
cdr3_aa: CASSPGTSANNEQFF

clone_size: NA
v_call: TRBV7-8
d_call: NA
cdr3_aa: CASSLARVTQSPLHF

clone_size: once
v_call: TRBV12-5
d_call: NA
cdr3_aa: CASGMTRNQPQHF

clone_size: NA
v_call: TRBV18
d_call: TRBD2
cdr3_aa: CASSRAGLAGTDTQYF

clone_size: NA
v_call: TRBV6-6
d_call: NA
cdr3_aa: CASSRQNTGELFF

clone_size: NA
v_call: TRBV19
d_call: NA
cdr3_aa: CASSSQGYNSPLHF

clone_size: NA
v_call: TRBV4-1
d_call: NA
cdr3_aa: CASSQQGTTLGYTF

clone_size: once
v_call: TRBV2
d_call: NA
cdr3_aa: CASNEAETQYF

clone_size: NA
v_call: TRBV9
d_call: TRBD1
cdr3_aa: CASSVGPPGTGSEQYF

clone_size: few
v_call: TRBV27
d_call: TRBD1
cdr3_aa: CASRTIDRGKETQYF

clone_size: NA
v_call: TRBV15
d_call: TRBD2
cdr3_aa: CATSRTSGPNEQFF

clone_size: NA
v_call: TRBV5-1
d_call: NA
cdr3_aa: CASRRQAGLDSPLHF

clone_size: NA
v_call: TRBV24-1
d_call: TRBD1
cdr3_aa: CATSDRGQGAAQYF

clone_size: once
v_call: TRBV19
d_call: TRBD1
cdr3_aa: CAILRGGAFF

clone_size: NA
v_call: TRBV5-6
d_call: NA
cdr3_aa: CASSSRGSNQPQHF

clone_size: NA
v_call: TRBV2
d_call: TRBD1
cdr3_aa: CASSVDRGGPQHF

clone_size: few
v_call: TRBV21-1
d_call: NA
cdr3_aa: CASSKGKTSDTQYF

clone_size: NA
v_call: TRBV6-6
d_call: TRBD1
cdr3_aa: CASSYSEGAEAFF

clone_size: NA
v_call: TRBV29-1
d_call: NA
cdr3_aa: CSVVGGDEKLFF

clone_size: NA
v_call: TRBV5-6
d_call: NA
cdr3_aa: CASSLYNQPQHF

clone_size: NA
v_call: TRBV12-3/TRBV12-4
d_call: NA
cdr3_aa: CASSSRSYYEQYF

clone_size: NA
v_call: TRBV19
d_call: TRBD1
cdr3_aa: CASGKGAKGNTGELFF

clone_size: once
v_call: TRBV10-3
d_call: NA
cdr3_aa: CAISESRPGRNQPQHF